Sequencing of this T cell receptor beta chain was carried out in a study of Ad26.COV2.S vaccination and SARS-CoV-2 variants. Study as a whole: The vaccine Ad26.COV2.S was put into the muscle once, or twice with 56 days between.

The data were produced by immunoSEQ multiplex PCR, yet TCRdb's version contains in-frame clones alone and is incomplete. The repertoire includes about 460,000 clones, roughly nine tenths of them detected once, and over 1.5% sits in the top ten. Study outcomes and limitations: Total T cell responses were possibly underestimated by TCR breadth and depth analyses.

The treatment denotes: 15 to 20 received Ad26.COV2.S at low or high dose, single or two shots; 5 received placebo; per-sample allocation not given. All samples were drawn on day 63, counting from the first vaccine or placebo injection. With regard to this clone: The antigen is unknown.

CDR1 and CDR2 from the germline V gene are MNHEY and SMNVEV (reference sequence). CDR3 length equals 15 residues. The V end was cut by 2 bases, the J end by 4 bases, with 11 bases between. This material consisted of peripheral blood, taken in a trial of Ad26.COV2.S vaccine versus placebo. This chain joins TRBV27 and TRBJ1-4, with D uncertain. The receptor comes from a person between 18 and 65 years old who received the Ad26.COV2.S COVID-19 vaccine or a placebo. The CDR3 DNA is TGTGCCAGCAGTTTAGGAAACAGTGATAATGAAAAACTGTTTTTT. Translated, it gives CASSLGNSDNEKLFF.